This T cell receptor beta chain emerged from a study of T cells in Graves' hyperthyroidism and ophthalmopathy. There are 14 residues in the CDR3. CDR1 MNHNS and CDR2 SASEGT come from the germline V gene. V was shortened by 6 bases and J by 7 bases, with 13 bases between the two germline ends. Regions amplified from RNA transcripts were the TCR beta CDR3 regions. The HTBI primer set was used in a first-round RT-PCR of the TCR CDR3. TCRdb reprocessed the multiplex PCR reads via MiXCR and lists one record per CDR3 protein. The table shows more than 550,000 distinct CDR3 sequences, with roughly 17% occurring only once.

The sample comprised blood. The clonotype originates from a man aged 50 to 59 with Graves' hyperthyroidism. The chain links TRBV6-1 to TRBJ1-6; D is perhaps TRBD1 (5 bases). CDR3 bases: TGTGCCAGCAGGAACCTTAGGGGCAATTCACCCCTCCACTTT. Encoded protein: CASRNLRGNSPLHF.